These 6 T cell receptor beta chains originate from one sample sequenced in a study of identical twins. Each CDR3 protein is one row after TCRdb ran MiXCR on the 5' RACE reads. The sample shows roughly 290,000 distinct CDR3 sequences, just under 9.5% of them seen only once. These data were also filed under a second study, of yellow fever vaccine responses in identical twins.

Input material: CD8+ T cells sorted from blood. All receptors come from a woman between 18 and 29 years old in good health.

This clonotype was seen a few times. The V gene is TRBV5-6, the J gene TRBJ1-2; D remains ambiguous. V was trimmed by 1 base and J by 4 bases, leaving 23 bases between them. The length of the CDR3 is 18 residues. Germline values: CDR1 SGHDT, CDR2 YYEEEE. The DNA for the CDR3 is TGTGCCAGCAGCTTGTTTTTTGGGGAGCTTAAATTGGGCTATGGCTACACCTTC. This encodes CASSLFFGELKLGYGYTF.

This clonotype was recorded many times. The chain is built from TRBV7-8 and TRBJ2-1; 8 nucleotides agree with TRBD2. The CDR3 is 13 residues long. V trimming: 8 bases; J trimming: 10 bases; junction bases outside the gene matches: 10. Per germline, CDR1 SGHVS and CDR2 FQNEAQ. The CDR3 nucleotides are TGTGCCAGCCGCCGGGAGGGGAGGTACGAGCAGTTCTTC. Translated, it gives CASRREGRYEQFF. Combining the CDR3 with reference TRBV7-8 and TRBJ2-1 gives the whole variable domain GAGVSQSPRYKVAKRGQDVALRCDPISGHVSLFWYQQALGQGPEFLTYFQNEAQLDKSGLPSDRFFAERPEGSVSTLKIQRTQQEDSAVYLCASRREGRYEQFFGPGTRLTVL.

The table lists this clonotype with many counts. The CDR3 sequence is CASSVEGAGGPGEQYF. DNA of the CDR3: TGTGCCAGCAGCGTAGAAGGAGCGGGGGGGCCTGGCGAGCAGTACTTC. The chain has TRBV9 and TRBJ2-7; 10 bases fit TRBD2. Germline V gene data show CDR1 as SGDLS and CDR2 as YYNGEE. With 0 bases clipped from V and 6 bases from J, the junction kept 9 bases outside the gene matches. The CDR3 has 16 amino acids.

This clonotype appeared a few times. The rearrangement joins TRBV7-8 to TRBJ2-5; 14 bases match TRBD2. Germline values: CDR1 SGHVS, CDR2 FQNEAQ. V dropped 3 bases and J dropped 2; count of bases not matched to a gene: 14. This CDR3 spans 20 amino acids. CDR3 protein: CASSFQYGLAGGPAQETQYF. The CDR3 DNA follows: TGTGCCAGCAGCTTTCAATATGGACTAGCGGGAGGCCCTGCTCAAGAGACCCAGTACTTC.

The table lists this clonotype with a count of one. One base away lies a much larger clone, so this may be a sequencing read error. The chain employs TRBV7-9 and TRBJ2-3, with D possibly being TRBD1 (6 bases). This CDR3 contains 14 residues. From germline, CDR1 is SEHNR and CDR2 FQNEAQ (reference sequence). CDR3 in amino acids: CASSLGQGMDTQNF. The DNA of the CDR3 is TGTGCCAGCAGCTTAGGGCAGGGGATGGATACGCAGAATTTT.

This clonotype occurred many times. The gene calls are TRBV6-2 or TRBV6-3 and TRBJ2-7; D not certain. The CDR3 contains 14 residues. The V gene lost 5 bases and the J gene lost 0 bases, with 11 bases spanning the gap. CDR1 MNHEY and CDR2 SVGEGT come from the germline V gene. Written as DNA, the CDR3 is TGTGCCAGCAGTGACGGCATTACCTCCTACGAGCAGTACTTC. Translated, it gives CASSDGITSYEQYF.